This TCR beta chain emerged from a study of PD-1 blockade in classical Hodgkin lymphoma. The sample's time point: cycle 4 day 1 (C4D1), after more than five weeks of nivolumab. All trial patients relapsed after autologous stem cell transplantation. The table came from immunoSEQ multiplex PCR; TCRdb's copy has only in-frame clones and leaves some out. The table lists tens of thousands of clones, about 85% of them singletons, with roughly 8.7% in the top ten. The CDR3 extends over 14 amino acids. J lost 6 bases, V lost 1 base, and 2 bases had no gene match. Germline CDR1 and CDR2: SNHLY and FYNNEI. This sample comprised peripheral blood mononuclear cells (PBMCs), obtained before the fourth cycle of nivolumab. The clonotype comes from a human donor with classical Hodgkin lymphoma. V usage is TRBV2 and J usage is TRBJ2-1, with 8 bases lining up with TRBD2. The CDR3 DNA is TGTGCCAGCAGTGAAGGGACTAGCCTCAATGAGCAGTTCTTC. Protein product: CASSEGTSLNEQFF.